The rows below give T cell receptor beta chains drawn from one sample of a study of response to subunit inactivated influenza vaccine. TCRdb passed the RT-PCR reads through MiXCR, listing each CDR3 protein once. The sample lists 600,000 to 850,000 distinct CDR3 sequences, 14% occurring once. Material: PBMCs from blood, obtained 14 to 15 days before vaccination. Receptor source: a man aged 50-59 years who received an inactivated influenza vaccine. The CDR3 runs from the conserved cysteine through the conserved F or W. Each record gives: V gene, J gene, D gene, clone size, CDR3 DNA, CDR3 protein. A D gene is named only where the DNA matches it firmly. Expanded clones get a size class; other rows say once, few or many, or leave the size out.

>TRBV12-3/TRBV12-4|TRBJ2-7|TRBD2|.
TGTGCCAGCGGGACTAGCGGAACAAGGTACTTC
CASGTSGTRYF
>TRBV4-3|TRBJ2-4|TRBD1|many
TGCGCCAGCAGCCACGGAGACAGGGATGGAAACATTCAGTACTTC
CASSHGDRDGNIQYF
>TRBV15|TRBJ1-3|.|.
TGTGCCACCAGCAGAGATGGGGCCTCTGGAAACACCATATATTTT
CATSRDGASGNTIYF
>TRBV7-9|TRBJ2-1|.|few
TGTGCCAGCAGCCTAATGGACAGCTCCTACAATGAGCAGTTCTTC
CASSLMDSSYNEQFF
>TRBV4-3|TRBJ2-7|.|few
TGCGCCAGCAGCCAAGATCGAAGGGACTACGAGCAGTACTTC
CASSQDRRDYEQYF
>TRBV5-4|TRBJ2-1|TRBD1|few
TGTGCCAGCAGCTCCCAGCGACAGGGTCGGGGTGAGCAGTTCTTC
CASSSQRQGRGEQFF
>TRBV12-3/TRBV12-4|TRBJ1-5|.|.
TGTGCCAGCAGTTACGCATCTACTGGTCAGCCCCAGCATTTT
CASSYASTGQPQHF
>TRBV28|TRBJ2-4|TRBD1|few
TGTGCCAGCAGTGAATACAGGGGCCGGACGAGGAACATTCAGTACTTC
CASSEYRGRTRNIQYF
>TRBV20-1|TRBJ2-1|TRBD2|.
TGCAGTGCTAGAGCCAGCGGGAGGGCCAATGAGCAGTTCTTC
CSARASGRANEQFF
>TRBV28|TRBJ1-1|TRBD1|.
TGTGCCAGCAGTCCACAGGACAGGGCGAGAACTGAAGCTTTCTTT
CASSPQDRARTEAFF
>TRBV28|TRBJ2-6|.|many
TGTGCCAGCAGTTTTGTGTTATCTGGGGCCAACGTCCTGACTTTC
CASSFVLSGANVLTF
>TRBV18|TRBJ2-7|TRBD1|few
TGTGCCAGCTCAGCTGACAGGGGACGCGAGCAGTACTTC
CASSADRGREQYF
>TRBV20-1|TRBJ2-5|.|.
TGCAGTGCCCCACCTCGGGTGGGAGAGGGAGAGACCCAGTACTTC
CSAPPRVGEGETQYF
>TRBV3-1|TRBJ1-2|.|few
TGTGCCAGCAGCCAAGACGGGGGTGCCCAGCGTGGCTACACCTTC
CASSQDGGAQRGYTF
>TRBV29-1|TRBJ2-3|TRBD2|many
TGCAGCGTTGAAGCTCGACTAGCCCCATCAGGAGATACGCAGTATTTT
CSVEARLAPSGDTQYF
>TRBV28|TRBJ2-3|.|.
TGTGCCAGCAGTTTATCCCACAGTACAGATACGCAGTATTTT
CASSLSHSTDTQYF
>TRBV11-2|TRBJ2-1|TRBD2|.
TGTGCCAGCAGCTTCGGGACTAGCGGGGGGGAGCAGTTCTTC
CASSFGTSGGEQFF
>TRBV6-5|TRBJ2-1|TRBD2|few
TGTGCCAGCAGTAACCCGGCTAGCGGGAGGCATGAGCAGTTCTTC
CASSNPASGRHEQFF
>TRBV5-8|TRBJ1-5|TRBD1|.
TGTGCCAGCAGCTTCGGTAGGGGGCTCAATCAGCCCCAGCATTTT
CASSFGRGLNQPQHF
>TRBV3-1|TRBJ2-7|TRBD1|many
TGTGCCAGCAGCCAATTAACCCCCGGGACAGGGACGAACGAGCAGTACTTC
CASSQLTPGTGTNEQYF
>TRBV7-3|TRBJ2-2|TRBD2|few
TGTGCCAGCAGCCAAACCCCCGGCACTAGCGGGAGAGGTGGGGAGCTGTTTTTT
CASSQTPGTSGRGGELFF
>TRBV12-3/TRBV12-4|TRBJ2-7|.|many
TGTGCCAGCAGCCACGAGTGGGGGTGGGGCTACGAGCAGTACTTC
CASSHEWGWGYEQYF
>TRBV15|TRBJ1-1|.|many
TGTGCCACCAGCAGAGAAAAGGGGTCGAACACTGAAGCTTTCTTT
CATSREKGSNTEAFF
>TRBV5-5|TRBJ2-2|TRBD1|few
TGTGCCAGCAGCAAACAGGGGGCGGTCGGGGAGCTGTTTTTT
CASSKQGAVGELFF
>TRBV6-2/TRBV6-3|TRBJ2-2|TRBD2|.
TGTGCCAGCAGTCCCCTGACTAGCGTGACCGGGGAGCTGTTTTTT
CASSPLTSVTGELFF
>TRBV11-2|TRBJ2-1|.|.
TGTGCCTCCCGACTAGTGTATGAGCAGTTCTTC
CASRLVYEQFF
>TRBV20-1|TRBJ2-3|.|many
TGCAGTGCTAGTATAGTTTTGCAGGGATCAGATACGCAGTATTTT
CSASIVLQGSDTQYF
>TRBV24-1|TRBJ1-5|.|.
TGTGCCACCAGTAGCCGGGAGAATCAGCCCCAGCATTTT
CATSSRENQPQHF
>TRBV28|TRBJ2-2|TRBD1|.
TGTGCCAGCAGACCACAGGGGGCGACCGGGGAGCTGTTTTTT
CASRPQGATGELFF
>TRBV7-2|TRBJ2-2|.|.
TGTGCCAGCACTCGGGCAGGGACACTAAACACCGGGGAGCTGTTTTTT
CASTRAGTLNTGELFF
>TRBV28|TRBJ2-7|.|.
TGTGCCAGCAGTTCCCTCATTCCGCAGGGCACCTACGAGCAGTACTTC
CASSSLIPQGTYEQYF
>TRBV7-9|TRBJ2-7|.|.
TGTGCCAGCAGCTCCGGGGAGGGGGGGGCACGGTCCTACGAGCAGTACTTC
CASSSGEGGARSYEQYF
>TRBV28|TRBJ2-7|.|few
TGTGCCAGCAGTTTCATGGAGGACTACGAGCAGTACTTC
CASSFMEDYEQYF
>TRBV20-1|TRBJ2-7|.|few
TGCAGTGCTAGATCGGGGTCCGGCGGCGAGCAGTACTTC
CSARSGSGGEQYF
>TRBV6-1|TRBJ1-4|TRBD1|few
TGTGCCAGCAGTGACCTACAGGGGGCTTATGAAAAACTGTTTTTT
CASSDLQGAYEKLFF
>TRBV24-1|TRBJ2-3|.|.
TGTGCCACCAGTGATTCGGGCGCACCACATACAGATACGCAGTATTTT
CATSDSGAPHTDTQYF
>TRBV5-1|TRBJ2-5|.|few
TGCGCCAGCAGCGTGGGTGGTCAGAGGGGAGAGACCCAGTACTTC
CASSVGGQRGETQYF
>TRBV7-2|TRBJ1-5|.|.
TGTGCCAGCAGCTTTGGGGAAAATCAGCCCCAGCATTTT
CASSFGENQPQHF
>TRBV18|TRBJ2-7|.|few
TGTGCCAGCTCACCTAGTTCCATAAGGGCCTACGAGCAGTACTTC
CASSPSSIRAYEQYF
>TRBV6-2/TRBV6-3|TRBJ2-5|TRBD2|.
TGTGCCAGCGGCATAGCGGGAGTATTAGAGACCCAGTACTTC
CASGIAGVLETQYF
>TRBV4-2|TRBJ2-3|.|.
TGTGCCAGCAGCCAAGGATCTACTCGGGGGGCGGGAGATACGCAGTATTTT
CASSQGSTRGAGDTQYF
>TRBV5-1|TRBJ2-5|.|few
TGCGCCAGCAGCTTGGCCAGGGCCGGCCAAGAGACCCAGTACTTC
CASSLARAGQETQYF
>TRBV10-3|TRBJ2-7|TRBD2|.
TGTGCCATCAGTCCCACTAGCGGGGGCTCCTACGAGCAGTACTTC
CAISPTSGGSYEQYF
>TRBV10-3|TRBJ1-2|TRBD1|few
TGTGCCATCAGTGAGGCACAGGGGATTGGGTATGGCTACACCTTC
CAISEAQGIGYGYTF
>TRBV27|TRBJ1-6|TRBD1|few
TGTGCCAGCAGTTTGAACAGGGGGCCTTCACCCCTCCACTTT
CASSLNRGPSPLHF
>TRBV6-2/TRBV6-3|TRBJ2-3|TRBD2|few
TGTGCCAGCAGTAACACGGGACTAGCCGTAAGCACAGATACGCAGTATTTT
CASSNTGLAVSTDTQYF
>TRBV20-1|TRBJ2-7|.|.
TGCAGTGCTGTCCGCAGGGTGAATGCCTACGAGCAGTACTTC
CSAVRRVNAYEQYF
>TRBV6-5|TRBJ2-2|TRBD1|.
TGTGCCAGCAGTTACGCGGCAGGGGGCTTCACCGGGGAGCTGTTTTTT
CASSYAAGGFTGELFF
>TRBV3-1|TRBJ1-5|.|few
TGTGCCAGCAGCCAAGCGTCTCAGGCCAATCAGCCCCAGCATTTT
CASSQASQANQPQHF
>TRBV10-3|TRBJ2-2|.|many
TGTGCCATCAGTGATTTCGTTCAGGGGGGGAGCACCGGGGAGCTGTTTTTT
CAISDFVQGGSTGELFF
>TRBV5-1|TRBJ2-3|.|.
TGCGCCAGCAGTCGGGACTTGGGGCAGGATACGCAGTATTTT
CASSRDLGQDTQYF
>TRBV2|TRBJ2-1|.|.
TGTGCCAGCAAACGGGAGACTAGTTTACAATATGAGCAGTTCTTC
CASKRETSLQYEQFF
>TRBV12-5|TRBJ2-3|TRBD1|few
TGTGCTAGTGCCAGGGACAGGATCACAGATACGCAGTATTTT
CASARDRITDTQYF
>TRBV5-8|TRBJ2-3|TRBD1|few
TGTGCCAGCAGCTCCGGCCGGGACAGGGGTACAGATACGCAGTATTTT
CASSSGRDRGTDTQYF
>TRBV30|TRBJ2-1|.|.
TGTGCCTGGAGTGTACTCCAGAATGAGCAGTTCTTC
CAWSVLQNEQFF
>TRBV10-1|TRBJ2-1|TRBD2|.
TGCGCCAGCAGTGACCCCTCGGTGCTAGCGGGGGAGGATTACAATGAGCAGTTCTTC
CASSDPSVLAGEDYNEQFF
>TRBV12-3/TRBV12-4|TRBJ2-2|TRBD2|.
TGTGCCAGCAGTTTAGGTCGACTAGCCCTCACCGGGGAGCTGTTTTTT
CASSLGRLALTGELFF
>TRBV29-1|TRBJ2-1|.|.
TGCAGCGTTGAACTAGGAAACCACTATTACAATGAGCAGTTCTTC
CSVELGNHYYNEQFF
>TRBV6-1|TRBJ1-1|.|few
TGTGCCAGCAGTGAATTGGGAGGCACTGAAGCTTTCTTT
CASSELGGTEAFF